This T cell receptor (beta chain) was recovered during a study of early T cells in non-severe SARS-CoV-2 infection. Study results and caveats: VDJdb matching, biased toward anti-spike CD8 responses, missed private and CD4 specificities.

Separate cDNA molecules each had unique molecular identifiers attached to them. A single record per CDR3 protein comes from TCRdb applying MiXCR to the 5' RACE reads. The table lists tens of thousands of distinct CDR3 sequences, more than 8% of them singletons. Trimming at V came to 4 bases and at J to 6 bases, leaving 5 bases not matched to a gene. This CDR3 has 12 residues. The V gene's germline CDR1 is SQVTM and CDR2 ANQGSEA. This clonotype was recorded at least ten times. No antigen is known for it. The rearrangement joins TRBV29-1 to TRBJ2-7; 8 bases fit TRBD1. This clonotype was obtained from an adult who was a healthcare worker with PCR-confirmed SARS-CoV-2 infection or an uninfected control (not recorded which). Material for sequencing was whole blood. The CDR3 nucleotides read TGCAGCGTTGTCAGGGGGCTGGGCGAGCAGTACTTC. This codes for CSVVRGLGEQYF.